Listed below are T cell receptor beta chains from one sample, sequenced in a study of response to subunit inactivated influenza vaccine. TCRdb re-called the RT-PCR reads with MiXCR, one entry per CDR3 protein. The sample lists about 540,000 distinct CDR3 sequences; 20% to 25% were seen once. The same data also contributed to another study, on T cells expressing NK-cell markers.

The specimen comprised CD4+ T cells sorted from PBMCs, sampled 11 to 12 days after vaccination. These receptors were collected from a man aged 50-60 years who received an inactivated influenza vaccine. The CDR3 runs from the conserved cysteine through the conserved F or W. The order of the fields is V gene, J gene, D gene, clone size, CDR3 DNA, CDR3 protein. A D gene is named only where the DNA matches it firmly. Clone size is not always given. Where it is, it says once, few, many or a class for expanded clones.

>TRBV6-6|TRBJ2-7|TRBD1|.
TGTGCCAGCAGTCCCGGACAGGGTCCGTACTTC
CASSPGQGPYF
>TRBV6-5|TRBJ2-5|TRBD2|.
TGTGCCAGCAGTTACACCACTAGCGGGAGGGCCGGAGAGACCCAGTACTTC
CASSYTTSGRAGETQYF
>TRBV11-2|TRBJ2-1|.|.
TGTGCCAGCAGCCCGGCGGGTAGCTCCTACAATGAGCAGTTCTTC
CASSPAGSSYNEQFF
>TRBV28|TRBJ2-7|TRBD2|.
TGTGCCAGCACTAAAGTCTGGGCGGGAGGCCGCTACGAGCAGTACTTC
CASTKVWAGGRYEQYF
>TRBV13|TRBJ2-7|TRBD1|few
TGTGCCAGCAGCTTAGGTGGTCCGGGACAGGGGATTTTCTACGAGCAGTACTTC
CASSLGGPGQGIFYEQYF
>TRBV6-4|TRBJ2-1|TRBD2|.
TGTGCCAGCAGTCCTAGCGGGAACAATGAGCAGTTCTTC
CASSPSGNNEQFF
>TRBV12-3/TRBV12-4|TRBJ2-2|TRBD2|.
TGTGCCAGCACTCGCGGGGGGGAAGTGGGGGAGCTGTTTTTT
CASTRGGEVGELFF
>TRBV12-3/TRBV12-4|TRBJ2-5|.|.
TGTGCCAGCAGTTTATCCGCTGGGGGGATGGAGACCCAGTACTTC
CASSLSAGGMETQYF
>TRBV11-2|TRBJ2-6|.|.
TGTGCCAGCAGCTCCACCCCCCCCTCTGGGGCCAACGTCCTGACTTTC
CASSSTPPSGANVLTF
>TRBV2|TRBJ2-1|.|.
TGTGCCAGCAGGTGGAGGTACGACAATGAGCAGTTCTTC
CASRWRYDNEQFF
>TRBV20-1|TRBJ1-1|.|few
TGCAGTGCTAGAGACCCCAGGAGGAGCACTGAAGCTTTCTTT
CSARDPRRSTEAFF
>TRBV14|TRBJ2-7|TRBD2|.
TGTGCCAGCAGCCAAATTCCTTCTAAGCGGGAGCATCGTGAGCAGTACTTC
CASSQIPSKREHREQYF
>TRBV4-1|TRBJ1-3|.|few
TGCGCCAGCAGCCAAGATCGAGTAAGGCACTCTGGAAACACCATATATTTT
CASSQDRVRHSGNTIYF
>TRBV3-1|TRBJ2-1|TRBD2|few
TGTGCCAGCAGCGAGAGACTAGCGGGGGTCCCAAATGAGCAGTTCTTC
CASSERLAGVPNEQFF
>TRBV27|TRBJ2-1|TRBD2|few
TGTGCCAGCAGCCCTTGGACTAGCGGGGTGGGTGAGCAGTTCTTC
CASSPWTSGVGEQFF
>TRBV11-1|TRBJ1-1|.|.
TGTGCCAGCAGCTCCGAGACGTTAGCTTTCTTT
CASSSETLAFF
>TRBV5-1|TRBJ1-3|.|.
TGCGCCAGCAGCTCCGGGACTCCTGGAAACACCATATATTTT
CASSSGTPGNTIYF
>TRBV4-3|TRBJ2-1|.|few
TGCGCCAGCAGCCAAGGCGTCGGGAATGAGCAGTTCTTC
CASSQGVGNEQFF
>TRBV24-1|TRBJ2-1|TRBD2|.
TGTGCCACCAGTGATTTCACTAGCGGGAGGGGTGCTGAGCAGTTCTTC
CATSDFTSGRGAEQFF
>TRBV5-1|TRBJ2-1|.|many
TGCGCCAGCAGCATAGGAGCCGGCAATGAGCAGTTCTTC
CASSIGAGNEQFF
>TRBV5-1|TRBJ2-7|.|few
TGCGCCAGCAGCTTGGGAAGGGACCTCTACGAGCAGTACTTC
CASSLGRDLYEQYF
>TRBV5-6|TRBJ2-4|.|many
TGTGCCAGCAGCTCCGCAATCTTCGGGATTAGGGCTCAGTACTTC
CASSSAIFGIRAQYF
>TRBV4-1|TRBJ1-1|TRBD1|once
TGCGCCAGCAGCCAACAAACAGGGGTGGGGACTGAAGCTTTCTTT
CASSQQTGVGTEAFF
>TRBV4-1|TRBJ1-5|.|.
TGCGCCAGCAGCCTCATCCTGTTGAGACAAAGCAATCAGCCCCAGCATTTT
CASSLILLRQSNQPQHF
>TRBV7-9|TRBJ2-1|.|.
TGTGCCAGCAGCTTAGTCTCAATAGAAAATGAGCAGTTCTTC
CASSLVSIENEQFF
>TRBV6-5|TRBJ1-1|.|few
TGTGCCAGCAGCCAGGCCGGGAATGAAGCTTTCTTT
CASSQAGNEAFF
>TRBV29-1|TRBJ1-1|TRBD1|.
TGCAGCGCCCGACCGGACAGGCGAAACACTGAAGCTTTCTTT
CSARPDRRNTEAFF
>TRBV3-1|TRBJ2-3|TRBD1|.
TGTGCCAGCAGCCGACGGGACAGGGTTATCACAGATACGCAGTATTTT
CASSRRDRVITDTQYF
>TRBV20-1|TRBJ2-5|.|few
TGCAGTGCTAACAGGCTTTCAAGCGAGACCCAGTACTTC
CSANRLSSETQYF
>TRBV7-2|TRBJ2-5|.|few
TGTGCCAGCAGCCATGGGGCTGAGACCCAGTACTTC
CASSHGAETQYF
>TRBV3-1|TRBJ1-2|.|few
TGTGCCAGCAGCCAAGGTCGGGTCAGGGGACTTGATGGCTACACCTTC
CASSQGRVRGLDGYTF
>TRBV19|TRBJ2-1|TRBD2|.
TGTGCCAGTAGTATCGACGCGGGAGGCTCCTACAATGAGCAGTTCTTC
CASSIDAGGSYNEQFF
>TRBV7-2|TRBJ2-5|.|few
TGTGCCAGCAGCTCCGGTGGGGGGACAGTGGACCGAGAGACCCAGTACTTC
CASSSGGGTVDRETQYF
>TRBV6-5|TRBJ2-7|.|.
TGTGCCAGCAGTTACATCAGGGGTACCTACGAGCAGTACTTC
CASSYIRGTYEQYF
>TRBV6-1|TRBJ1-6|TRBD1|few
TGTGCCAGCAGCCGAGGGACAGGGGACAATTCACCCCTCCACTTT
CASSRGTGDNSPLHF